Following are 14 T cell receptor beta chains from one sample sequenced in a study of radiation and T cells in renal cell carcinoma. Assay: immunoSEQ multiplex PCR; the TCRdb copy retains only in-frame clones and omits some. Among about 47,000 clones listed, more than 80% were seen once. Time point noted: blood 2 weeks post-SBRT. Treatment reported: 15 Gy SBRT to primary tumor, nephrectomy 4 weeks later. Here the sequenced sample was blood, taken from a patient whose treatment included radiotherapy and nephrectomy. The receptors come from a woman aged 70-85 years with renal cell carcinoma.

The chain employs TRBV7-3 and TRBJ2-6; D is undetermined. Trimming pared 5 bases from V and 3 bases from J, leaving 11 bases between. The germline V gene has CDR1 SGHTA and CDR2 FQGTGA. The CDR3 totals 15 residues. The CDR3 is CASSPEGYGANVLTF. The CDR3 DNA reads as TGTGCCAGCAGCCCAGAAGGGTATGGGGCCAACGTCCTGACTTTC.

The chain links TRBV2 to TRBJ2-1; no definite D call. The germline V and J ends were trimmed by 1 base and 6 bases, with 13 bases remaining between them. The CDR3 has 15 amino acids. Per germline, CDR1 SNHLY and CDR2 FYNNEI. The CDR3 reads CASSEGRTAANEQFF. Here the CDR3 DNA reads TGTGCCAGCAGTGAAGGACGGACGGCTGCCAATGAGCAGTTCTTC.

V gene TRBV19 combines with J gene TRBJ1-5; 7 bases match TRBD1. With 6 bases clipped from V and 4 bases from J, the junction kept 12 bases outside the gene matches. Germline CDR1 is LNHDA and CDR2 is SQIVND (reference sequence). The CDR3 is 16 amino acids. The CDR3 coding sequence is TGTGCCAGTAGGACAGGGATAGACCTCCGAAATCAGCCCCAGCATTTT. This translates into CASRTGIDLRNQPQHF.

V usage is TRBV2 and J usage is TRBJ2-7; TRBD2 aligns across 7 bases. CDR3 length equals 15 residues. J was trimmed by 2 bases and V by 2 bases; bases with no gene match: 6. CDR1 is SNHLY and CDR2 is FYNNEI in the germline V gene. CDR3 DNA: TGTGCCAGCAGTGAACGACTAGCCACGACCTACGAGCAGTACTTC. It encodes CASSERLATTYEQYF.

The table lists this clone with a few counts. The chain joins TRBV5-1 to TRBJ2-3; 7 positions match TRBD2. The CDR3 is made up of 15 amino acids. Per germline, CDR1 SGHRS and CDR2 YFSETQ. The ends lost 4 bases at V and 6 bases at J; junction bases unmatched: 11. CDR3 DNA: TGCGCCAGCAGCCGGGGGGAGGTAGCGGGCGATACGCAGTATTTT. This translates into CASSRGEVAGDTQYF.

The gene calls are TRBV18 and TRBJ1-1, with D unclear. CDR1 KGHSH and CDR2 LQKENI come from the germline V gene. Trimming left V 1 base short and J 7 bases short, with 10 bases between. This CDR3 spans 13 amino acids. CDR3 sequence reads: CASSPRGQFEAFF. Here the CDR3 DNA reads TGTGCCAGCTCACCACGAGGGCAGTTTGAAGCTTTCTTT.

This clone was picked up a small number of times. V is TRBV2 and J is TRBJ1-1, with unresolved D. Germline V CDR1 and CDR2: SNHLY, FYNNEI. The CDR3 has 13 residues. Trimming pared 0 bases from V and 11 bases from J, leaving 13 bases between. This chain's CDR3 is CASSEAPIGVAFF. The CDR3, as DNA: TGTGCCAGCAGTGAAGCGCCGATCGGAGTTGCTTTCTTT.

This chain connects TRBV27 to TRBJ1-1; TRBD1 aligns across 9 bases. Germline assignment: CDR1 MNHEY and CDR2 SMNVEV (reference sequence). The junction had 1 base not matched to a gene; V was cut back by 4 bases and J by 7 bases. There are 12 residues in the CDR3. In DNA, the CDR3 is TGTGCCAGCAGTTCGGGACAGGGTGAAGCTTTCTTT. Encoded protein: CASSSGQGEAFF.

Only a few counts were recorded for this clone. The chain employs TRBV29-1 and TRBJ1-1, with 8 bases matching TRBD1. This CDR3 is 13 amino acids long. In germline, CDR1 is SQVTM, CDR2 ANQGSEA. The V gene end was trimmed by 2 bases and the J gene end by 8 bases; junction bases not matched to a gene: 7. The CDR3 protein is CSVEQTGVAEAFF. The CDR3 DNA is TGCAGCGTTGAACAGACAGGGGTGGCGGAAGCTTTCTTT.

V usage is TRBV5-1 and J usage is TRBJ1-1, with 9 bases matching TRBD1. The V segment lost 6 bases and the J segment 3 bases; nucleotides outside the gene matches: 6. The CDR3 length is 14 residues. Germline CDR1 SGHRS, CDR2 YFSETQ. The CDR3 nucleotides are TGCGCCAGCACCGCACAGGGGGCAGACACTGAAGCTTTCTTT. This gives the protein CASTAQGADTEAFF.

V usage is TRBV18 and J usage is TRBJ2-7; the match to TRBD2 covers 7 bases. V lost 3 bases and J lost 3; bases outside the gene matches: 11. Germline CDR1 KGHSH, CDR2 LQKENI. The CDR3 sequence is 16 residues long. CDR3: CASSPLPGRVFYEQYF. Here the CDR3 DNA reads TGTGCCAGCTCACCCTTGCCGGGGAGGGTGTTCTACGAGCAGTACTTC.

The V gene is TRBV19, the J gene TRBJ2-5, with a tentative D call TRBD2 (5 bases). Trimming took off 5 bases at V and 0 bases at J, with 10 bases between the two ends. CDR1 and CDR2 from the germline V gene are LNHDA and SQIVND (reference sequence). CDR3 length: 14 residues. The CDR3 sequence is CASSAWENQETQYF. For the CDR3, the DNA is TGTGCCAGTAGTGCCTGGGAGAACCAAGAGACCCAGTACTTC.

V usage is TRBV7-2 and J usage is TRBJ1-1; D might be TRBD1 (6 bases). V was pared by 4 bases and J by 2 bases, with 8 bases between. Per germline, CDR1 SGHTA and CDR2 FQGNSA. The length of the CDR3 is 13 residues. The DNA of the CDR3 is TGTGCCAGCAGCTCACAGGGTAACACTGAAGCTTTCTTT. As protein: CASSSQGNTEAFF.

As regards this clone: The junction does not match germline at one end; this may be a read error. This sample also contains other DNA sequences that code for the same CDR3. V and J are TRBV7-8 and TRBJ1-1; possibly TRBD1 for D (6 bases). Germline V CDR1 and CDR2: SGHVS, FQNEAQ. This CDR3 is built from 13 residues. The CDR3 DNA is TGTGCCAGCAGCTTAGCCCAGGGGACTGAGGCTTTCTTT. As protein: CASSLAQGTEAFF.